Below, 30 T cell receptor beta chains from the same sample are listed, as sequenced in a study of T-cell memory formation after mild COVID-19. MiXCR, applied by TCRdb to the 5' RACE reads, yields one record per CDR3 protein. Of 550,000 to 700,000 distinct CDR3 sequences listed, around a sixth are singletons. Input material: PBMCs or a T cell subset sorted from them (not recorded which). The receptors were sampled from an adult woman who had mild COVID-19 (a few samples of this study predate the infection). Cell type and time point are not known.

V usage is TRBV7-8 and J usage is TRBJ1-6, with D unresolved. V shed 0 bases and J shed 9 bases, with 9 bases lying between them. This CDR3 contains 14 residues. CDR1 and CDR2 (germline): SGHVS, FQNEAQ. CDR3 bases: TGTGCCAGCAGCTTAGCAGGGATCCGTTCACCCCTCCACTTT. Translation: CASSLAGIRSPLHF.

This clonotype was seen at least ten times. The V gene is TRBV7-8, the J gene TRBJ2-1, with 9 positions matching TRBD2. The V gene's germline CDR1 is SGHVS and CDR2 FQNEAQ. With 1 base clipped from V and 8 bases from J, the junction kept 6 bases outside the gene matches. The CDR3 is 15 residues long. CDR3 protein: CASSLEGGGAYEQFF. CDR3 in DNA: TGTGCCAGCAGCTTAGAGGGCGGGGGGGCATATGAGCAGTTCTTC.

This sequence joins TRBV5-1 and TRBJ2-3, with D maybe TRBD2 (5 bases). In germline, CDR1 is SGHRS, CDR2 YFSETQ. The CDR3 has 15 amino acids. Trimming pared 0 bases from V and 4 bases from J, leaving 12 bases between. CDR3 coding DNA: TGCGCCAGCAGCTTGGCGGGTCGGGGATCAGATACGCAGTATTTT. As protein: CASSLAGRGSDTQYF.

The CDR3 region has the DNA TGTGCCAGCACCACTGACAGGAGTCTTAACACCGGGGAGCTGTTTTTT. It specifies CASTTDRSLNTGELFF. The rearrangement uses TRBV6-5 and TRBJ2-2; weak D call: TRBD1 (6 bases). Germline V lookup: CDR1 MNHEY, CDR2 SVGAGI. CDR3 length: 16 amino acids. The V end lost 7 bases, the J end lost 2 bases, and 17 bases lay between the germline ends.

This clonotype turned up a few times. The V call is TRBV19, the J call TRBJ2-7; possible D gene TRBD1, 6 bases. The germline V gene encodes CDR1 LNHDA and CDR2 SQIVND (reference sequence). The CDR3 consists of 13 residues. The V end was cut by 6 bases, the J end by 3 bases, with 12 bases between. CDR3 amino acids: CASSQQGRYEQYF. CDR3 in DNA: TGTGCCAGTAGCCAACAGGGTCGCTACGAGCAGTACTTC.

The chain recombines TRBV10-3 with TRBJ1-1; TRBD1 matches 7 bases. CDR1 is ENHRY and CDR2 is SYGVKD in the germline V gene. After removal of 4 bases from V and 2 bases from J, the junction contained 7 bases not matched to a gene. This CDR3 has 15 amino acids. The CDR3 spells CAISGGTEINTEAFF. CDR3 DNA: TGTGCCATCAGTGGGGGGACAGAGATAAACACTGAAGCTTTCTTT.

This clonotype was seen at least ten times. The CDR3 is CASSYSTGDGDTQYF. The CDR3 nucleotides are TGTGCCAGCAGTTACTCGACCGGGGATGGGGATACGCAGTATTTT. V and J are TRBV6-5 and TRBJ2-3; the D gene is possibly TRBD2 (5 bases). V was pared by 0 bases and J by 6 bases, with 13 bases between. This CDR3 is 15 amino acids long. Germline assignment: CDR1 MNHEY and CDR2 SVGAGI.

The table lists this clonotype with a few counts. The chain uses TRBV24-1 and TRBJ2-7; TRBD1 matches 10 bases. This CDR3 has 14 amino acids. Germline V gives CDR1 KGHDR, CDR2 SFDVKD. V dropped 6 bases and J dropped 5; count of bases not matched to a gene: 6. The CDR3 sequence is CATSRGQGVDEQYF. CDR3 nucleotides: TGTGCCACCAGTCGCGGACAGGGGGTTGACGAGCAGTACTTC.

This clonotype occurred a few times. The chain links TRBV6-5 to TRBJ1-5; 7 bases are shared with TRBD1. This CDR3 has 15 amino acids. With V trimmed by 0 bases and J by 5 bases, 4 bases remained unmatched. Germline V gene data show CDR1 as MNHEY and CDR2 as SVGAGI. CDR3 residues: CASSYSQGNDQPQHF. As DNA, the CDR3 is TGTGCCAGCAGTTACTCACAGGGGAACGATCAGCCCCAGCATTTT.

Many counts were recorded for this clonotype. The rearrangement uses TRBV5-5 and TRBJ1-2; D might be TRBD1 (5 bases). V lost 4 bases, J lost 2 bases, and 9 bases lay in between. The CDR3 has 13 residues. Germline assignment: CDR1 SGHKS and CDR2 YYEKEE (reference sequence). DNA of the CDR3: TGTGCCAGCAGCAGGAGGGGAAACTATGGCTACACCTTC. Its protein is CASSRRGNYGYTF.

This clonotype was found a few times. The genes are TRBV27 and TRBJ2-7; D is uncertain. V was shortened by 4 bases and J by 3 bases, with 16 bases between the two germline ends. This CDR3 has 15 residues. Germline V CDR1 and CDR2: MNHEY, SMNVEV (reference sequence). The CDR3 DNA reads as TGTGCCAGCAGTTCTACTCCACGGACCCACTACGAGCAGTACTTC. Translated, it gives CASSSTPRTHYEQYF.

This clonotype was seen ten or more times. The rearrangement joins TRBV27 to TRBJ2-7; tentative D call: TRBD2 (6 bases). The V end lost 3 bases, the J end lost 5 bases, and 11 bases lay between the germline ends. The CDR3 extends over 13 amino acids. CDR1 and CDR2 (germline): MNHEY, SMNVEV (reference sequence). The CDR3 DNA sequence: TGTGCCAGCAGTTTGCGGGGTTGGGACGAGCAGTACTTC. As protein: CASSLRGWDEQYF.

This chain uses TRBV11-2 with TRBJ2-4, with 7 bases fitting TRBD1. The CDR3 spans 15 residues. The germline CDR1 and CDR2 sequences are SGHAT and FQNNGV. J gave up 1 base and V 6 bases, and 6 bases lay outside the gene matches. The CDR3 coding sequence is TGTGCCAGCAGTCTTACAGGGGCGGCCAAAAACATTCAGTACTTC. Its translation is CASSLTGAAKNIQYF.

This clonotype was found a few times. The V call is TRBV9, the J call TRBJ2-3, with D possibly TRBD2 on 6 matching bases. The V end lost 0 bases, the J end lost 3 bases, and 14 bases lay between the germline ends. Looked up from germline, CDR1 is SGDLS and CDR2 is YYNGEE. This CDR3 spans 16 amino acids. For the CDR3, the DNA is TGTGCCAGCAGCGTAGTGGGCGGGATGGCGACAGATACGCAGTATTTT. It translates to CASSVVGGMATDTQYF.

A few counts support this clonotype. V gene TRBV20-1 combines with J gene TRBJ2-5; D remains unclear. Trimming took 5 bases from V and 9 from J, leaving 10 bases between them. The CDR3 has 10 amino acids. In germline, CDR1 is DFQATT, CDR2 SNEGSKA (reference sequence). CDR3 sequence: CSAPDKAQYF. The CDR3 nucleotides are TGCAGTGCTCCTGATAAGGCCCAGTACTTC.

This clonotype has a handful of counts. The V gene is TRBV6-5, the J gene TRBJ2-7; D remains unclear. In germline, CDR1 is MNHEY, CDR2 SVGAGI. V lost 6 bases and J 0 bases, leaving 21 bases between the germline ends. The CDR3 sequence is 17 residues long. CDR3 sequence: CASSRPPLRANSYEQYF. The CDR3 nucleotides are TGTGCCAGCAGCCGCCCCCCCCTAAGGGCCAACTCCTACGAGCAGTACTTC.

The chain couples TRBV7-9 to TRBJ2-7, with 7 nucleotides matching TRBD1. The CDR3 has 15 residues. CDR1 is SEHNR and CDR2 is FQNEAQ in the germline V gene (reference sequence). Trimming removed 5 bases from V and 0 bases from J; junction bases left unmatched: 7. In DNA, the CDR3 is TGTGCCAGCAGCGCGAACCGGGACAGCTCCTACGAGCAGTACTTC. Amino acids: CASSANRDSSYEQYF. The full variable domain, with the rest looked up from reference TRBV7-9 and TRBJ2-7, is DTGVSQNPRHKITKRGQNVTFRCDPISEHNRLYWYRQTLGQGPEFLTYFQNEAQLEKSRLLSDRFSAERPKGSFSTLEIQRTEQGDSAMYLCASSANRDSSYEQYFGPGTRLTVT.

V gene TRBV12-3 or TRBV12-4 combines with J gene TRBJ1-5; possible D gene TRBD1, 5 bases. V lost 3 bases to trimming and J lost 6 bases, with 12 bases between them. CDR3 length: 14 amino acids. For the CDR3, the DNA is TGTGCCAGCAGTTTTCAGGGTCGTGGTCAGCCCCAGCATTTT. This codes for CASSFQGRGQPQHF.

This clonotype has just a few counts. The genes are TRBV18 and TRBJ2-7; tentatively, D is TRBD1 (6 bases). Germline V gives CDR1 KGHSH, CDR2 LQKENI. CDR3 size: 13 residues. The ends were cut back, 1 base at V and 6 bases at J, with 10 bases in the middle. CDR3 residues: CASSPREGGEQYF. Written as DNA, the CDR3 is TGTGCCAGCTCACCACGGGAAGGGGGCGAGCAGTACTTC. Together with reference TRBV18 and TRBJ2-7, the CDR3 gives the full variable domain: NAGVMQNPRHLVRRRGQEARLRCSPMKGHSHVYWYRQLPEEGLKFMVYLQKENIIDESGMPKERFSAEFPKEGPSILRIQQVVRGDSAAYFCASSPREGGEQYFGPGTRLTVT.

The rearrangement joins TRBV9 to TRBJ2-2, with 13 positions matching TRBD2. Germline values: CDR1 SGDLS, CDR2 YYNGEE. CDR3 length: 16 residues. The V and J ends lost 3 bases and 2 bases, in that order; junction bases with no gene match: 1. CDR3 sequence reads: CASSAGLAGNTGELFF. The DNA for the CDR3 is TGTGCCAGCAGCGCGGGACTAGCGGGAAACACCGGGGAGCTGTTTTTT. The full variable domain, its missing parts supplied by reference TRBV9 and TRBJ2-2, is DSGVTQTPKHLITATGQRVTLRCSPRSGDLSVYWYQQSLDQGLQFLIQYYNGEERAKGNILERFSAQQFPDLHSELNLSSLELGDSALYFCASSAGLAGNTGELFFGEGSRLTVL.

This clonotype was recorded a few times. The chain employs TRBV7-2 and TRBJ1-5; possible D gene TRBD1, 5 bases. V lost 4 bases and J 2 bases, leaving 15 bases between the germline ends. The CDR3 is 16 residues long. The germline CDR1 and CDR2 sequences are SGHTA and FQGNSA. CDR3 sequence reads: CASSSPSGTRNQPQHF. The CDR3 nucleotides read TGTGCCAGCAGCTCACCTTCCGGGACGCGCAATCAGCCCCAGCATTTT.

This clonotype was seen more than once but under ten times. V gene TRBV24-1 combines with J gene TRBJ2-3; perhaps TRBD1 as D (6 bases). In germline, CDR1 is KGHDR, CDR2 SFDVKD. Deletions cut 3 bases from V and 3 bases from J, with 18 bases between. CDR3 length: 17 amino acids. Here the CDR3 reads CATSDPPTGFSTDTQYF. CDR3 DNA sequence: TGTGCCACCAGTGATCCCCCCACAGGGTTCAGTACAGATACGCAGTATTTT.

This clonotype has only a few counts. The chain combines TRBV3-1 with TRBJ2-3; 9 nucleotides match TRBD1. Germline values: CDR1 LGHDT, CDR2 YNNKEL (reference sequence). The CDR3 length is 15 residues. Trimming took 4 bases from V and 5 from J; bases not matched to a gene: 7. For the CDR3, the DNA is TGTGCCAGCAGCCCCGGGGGACAGGGACGAGATACGCAGTATTTT. It encodes CASSPGGQGRDTQYF.

The chain joins TRBV5-1 to TRBJ1-1; D is perhaps TRBD1 (6 bases). Trimming stripped 0 bases from V and 2 bases from J, with 11 bases between. Germline V CDR1 and CDR2: SGHRS, YFSETQ. The CDR3 is made up of 15 amino acids. The CDR3 bases are TGCGCCAGCAGCTTGGTGGGGACATCTAACACTGAAGCTTTCTTT. It yields the protein CASSLVGTSNTEAFF.

The genes are TRBV30 and TRBJ1-2, with D tentatively TRBD1 (6 bases). CDR1 and CDR2 from the germline V gene are GTSNPN and SVGIG (reference sequence). The CDR3 consists of 15 residues. Trimming removed 2 bases from V and 7 bases from J, with 20 bases in between. In DNA form, the CDR3 reads TGTGCCTGGAGTCGGACAGCCATACTCAGAGGTGGCTACACCTTC. This gives the protein CAWSRTAILRGGYTF.

This rearrangement joins TRBV14 to TRBJ2-7, with D perhaps given as TRBD1 or TRBD2 (5 bases each). The V end lost 1 base, the J end lost 2 bases, and 9 bases lay between the germline ends. The germline V gene encodes CDR1 SGHDN and CDR2 FVKESK. This CDR3 is 14 amino acids long. Here the CDR3 reads CASSQGPGPYEQYF. CDR3 nucleotides: TGTGCCAGCAGCCAAGGGCCGGGGCCCTACGAGCAGTACTTC.

This chain joins TRBV7-9 and TRBJ2-7; TRBD1 aligns across 10 bases. The CDR3 is 15 residues long. With 5 bases clipped from V and 3 bases from J, the junction kept 7 bases outside the gene matches. CDR1 SEHNR and CDR2 FQNEAQ come from the germline V gene (reference sequence). The DNA for the CDR3 is TGTGCCAGCAGCCAGGGACAGGGGATCGTCTACGAGCAGTACTTC. Translated: CASSQGQGIVYEQYF.

This chain connects TRBV6-6 to TRBJ1-2; D gene ambiguous. Trimming shortened V by 5 bases and J by 8 bases, and 9 bases separated the two germline ends. Looked up from germline, CDR1 is MNHNY and CDR2 is SVGAGI (reference sequence). This CDR3 region has 11 residues. Here the CDR3 DNA reads TGTGCCAGCAGTAACATTATCGGCTACACCTTC. Protein sequence: CASSNIIGYTF.

For the CDR3, the DNA is TGTGCCAGCTCAGGCTCCGGGAGATACACAGATACGCAGTATTTT. Encoded protein: CASSGSGRYTDTQYF. The J gene is TRBJ2-3, the V gene TRBV18; D may be TRBD2 (6 bases). V gave up 5 bases and J gave up 2 bases, with 14 bases separating them. Germline CDR1 KGHSH, CDR2 LQKENI. The CDR3 is made up of 15 amino acids.

V is TRBV12-3 or TRBV12-4 and J is TRBJ1-2; D unclear. This CDR3 spans 14 amino acids. The V gene lost 3 bases and the J gene lost 0 bases, with 8 bases spanning the gap. In DNA, the CDR3 is TGTGCCAGCAGTTTCGGAAATTCTAACTATGGCTACACCTTC. Translation: CASSFGNSNYGYTF.